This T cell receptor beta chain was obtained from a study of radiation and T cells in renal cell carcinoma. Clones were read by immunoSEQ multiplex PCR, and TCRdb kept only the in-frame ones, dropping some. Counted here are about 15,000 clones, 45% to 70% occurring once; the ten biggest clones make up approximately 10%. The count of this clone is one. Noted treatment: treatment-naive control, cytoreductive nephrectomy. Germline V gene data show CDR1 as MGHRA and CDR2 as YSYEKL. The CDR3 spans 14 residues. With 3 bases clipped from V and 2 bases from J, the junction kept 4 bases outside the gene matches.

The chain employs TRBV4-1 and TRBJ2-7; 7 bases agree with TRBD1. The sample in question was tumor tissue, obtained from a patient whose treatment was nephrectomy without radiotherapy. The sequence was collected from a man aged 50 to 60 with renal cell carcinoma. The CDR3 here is CASSQQTGPYEQYF. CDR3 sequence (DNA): TGCGCCAGCAGCCAGCAGACAGGGCCCTACGAGCAGTACTTC.